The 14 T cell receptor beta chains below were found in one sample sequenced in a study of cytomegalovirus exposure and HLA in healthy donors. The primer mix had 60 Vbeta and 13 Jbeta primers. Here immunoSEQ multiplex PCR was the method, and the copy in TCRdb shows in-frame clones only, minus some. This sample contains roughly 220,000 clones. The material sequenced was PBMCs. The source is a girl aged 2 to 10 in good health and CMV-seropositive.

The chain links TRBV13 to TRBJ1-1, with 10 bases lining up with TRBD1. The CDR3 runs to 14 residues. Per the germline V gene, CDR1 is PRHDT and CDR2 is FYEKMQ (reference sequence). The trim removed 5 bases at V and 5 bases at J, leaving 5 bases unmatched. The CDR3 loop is CASSARDRGTEAFF. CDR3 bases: TGTGCCAGCAGCGCCCGGGACAGGGGTACTGAAGCTTTCTTT.

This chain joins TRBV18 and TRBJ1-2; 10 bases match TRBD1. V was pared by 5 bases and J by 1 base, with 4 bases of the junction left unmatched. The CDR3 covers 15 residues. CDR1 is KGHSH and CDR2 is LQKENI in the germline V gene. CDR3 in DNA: TGTGCCAGCTCAGGGGGACAGGGGAATAACTATGGCTACACCTTC. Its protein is CASSGGQGNNYGYTF.

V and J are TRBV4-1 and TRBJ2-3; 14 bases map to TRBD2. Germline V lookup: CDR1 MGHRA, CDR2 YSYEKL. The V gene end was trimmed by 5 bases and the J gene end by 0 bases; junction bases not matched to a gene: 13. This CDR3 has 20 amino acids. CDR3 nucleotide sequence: TGCGCCAGCAGCGCGTTTCCGGGACTAGCGGGAGCCTCTAGCACAGATACGCAGTATTTT. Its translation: CASSAFPGLAGASSTDTQYF.

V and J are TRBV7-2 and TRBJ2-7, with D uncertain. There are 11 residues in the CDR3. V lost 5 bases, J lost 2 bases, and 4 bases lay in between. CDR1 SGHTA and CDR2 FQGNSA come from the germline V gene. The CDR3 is CASSQAYEQYF. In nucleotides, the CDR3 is TGTGCCAGCAGCCAGGCCTACGAGCAGTACTTC.

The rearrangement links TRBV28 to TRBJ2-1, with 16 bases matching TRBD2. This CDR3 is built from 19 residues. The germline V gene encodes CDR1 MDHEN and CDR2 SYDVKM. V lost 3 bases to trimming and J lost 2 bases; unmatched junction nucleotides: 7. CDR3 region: CASSFPAGLAGGTYNEQFF. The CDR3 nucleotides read TGTGCCAGCAGTTTCCCTGCGGGACTAGCGGGAGGGACCTACAATGAGCAGTTCTTC. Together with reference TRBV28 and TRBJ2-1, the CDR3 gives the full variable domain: DVKVTQSSRYLVKRTGEKVFLECVQDMDHENMFWYRQDPGLGLRLIYFSYDVKMKEKGDIPEGYSVSREKKERFSLILESASTNQTSMYLCASSFPAGLAGGTYNEQFFGPGTRLTVL.

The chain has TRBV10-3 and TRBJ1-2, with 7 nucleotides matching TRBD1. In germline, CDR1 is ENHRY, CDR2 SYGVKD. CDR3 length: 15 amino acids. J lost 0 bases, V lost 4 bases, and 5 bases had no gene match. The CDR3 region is CAISALGQSNYGYTF. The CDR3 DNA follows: TGTGCCATCAGTGCCCTGGGACAGTCTAACTATGGCTACACCTTC.

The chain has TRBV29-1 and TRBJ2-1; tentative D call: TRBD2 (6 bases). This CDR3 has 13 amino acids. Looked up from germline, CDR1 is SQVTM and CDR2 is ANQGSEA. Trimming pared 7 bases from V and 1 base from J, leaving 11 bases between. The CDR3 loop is CSAEEGSYNEQFF. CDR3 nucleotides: TGCAGCGCCGAGGAGGGGTCCTACAATGAGCAGTTCTTC.

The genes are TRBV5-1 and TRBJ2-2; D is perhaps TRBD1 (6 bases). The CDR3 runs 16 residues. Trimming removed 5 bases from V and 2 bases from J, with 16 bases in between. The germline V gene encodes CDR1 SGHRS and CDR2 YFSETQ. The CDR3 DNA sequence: TGCGCCAGCAGGCAAGCCGGGACACTCAACACCGGGGAGCTGTTTTTT. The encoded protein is CASRQAGTLNTGELFF.

The CDR3 nucleotides read TGTGCCAGCAGCCCGACTAGCTTGGTAAACAATGAGCAGTTCTTC. Translation: CASSPTSLVNNEQFF. The J gene is TRBJ2-1, the V gene TRBV28, with 7 bases that match TRBD2. The germline gives CDR1 MDHEN, CDR2 SYDVKM. This CDR3 is 15 amino acids long. V lost 6 bases to trimming and J lost 5 bases; unmatched junction nucleotides: 10.

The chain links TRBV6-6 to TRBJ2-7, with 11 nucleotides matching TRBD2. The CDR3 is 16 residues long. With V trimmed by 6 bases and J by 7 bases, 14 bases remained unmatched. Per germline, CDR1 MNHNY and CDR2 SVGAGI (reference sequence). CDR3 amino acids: CASRSGLADPEWEQYF. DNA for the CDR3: TGTGCCAGCAGATCGGGACTAGCGGACCCCGAGTGGGAGCAGTACTTC.

CDR3 bases: TGTGCCAGCAGCGGATCGGACAGTTCAGCCTACAATGAGCAGTTCTTC. This sequence encodes CASSGSDSSAYNEQFF. The rearrangement joins TRBV9 to TRBJ2-1; tentative D call: TRBD1 (6 bases). V was clipped by 3 bases and J by 2 bases, with 15 bases between them. Germline CDR1 is SGDLS and CDR2 is YYNGEE. The CDR3 length is 16 residues.

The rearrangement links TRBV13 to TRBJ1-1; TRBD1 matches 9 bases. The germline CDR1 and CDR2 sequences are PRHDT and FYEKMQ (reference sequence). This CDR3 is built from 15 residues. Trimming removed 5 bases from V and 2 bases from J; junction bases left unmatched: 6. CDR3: CASSGPTGGNTEAFF. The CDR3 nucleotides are TGTGCCAGCAGCGGGCCGACAGGGGGAAACACTGAAGCTTTCTTT.

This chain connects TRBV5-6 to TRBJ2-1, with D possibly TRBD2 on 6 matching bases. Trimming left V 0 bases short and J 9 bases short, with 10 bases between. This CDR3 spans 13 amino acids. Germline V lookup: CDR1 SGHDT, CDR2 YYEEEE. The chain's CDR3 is CASSLGVGSEQFF. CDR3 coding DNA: TGTGCCAGCAGCTTGGGAGTCGGGAGTGAGCAGTTCTTC.

The CDR3 sequence: CASRTTDSNTEAFF. The CDR3 DNA reads as TGTGCCAGCAGGACGACAGACTCGAACACTGAAGCTTTCTTT. V usage is TRBV5-4 and J usage is TRBJ1-1; possibly TRBD1 for D (5 bases). V lost 5 bases and J lost 1, with 12 bases in between. Germline CDR1 and CDR2: SGHNT and YYREEE (reference sequence). There are 14 residues in the CDR3.